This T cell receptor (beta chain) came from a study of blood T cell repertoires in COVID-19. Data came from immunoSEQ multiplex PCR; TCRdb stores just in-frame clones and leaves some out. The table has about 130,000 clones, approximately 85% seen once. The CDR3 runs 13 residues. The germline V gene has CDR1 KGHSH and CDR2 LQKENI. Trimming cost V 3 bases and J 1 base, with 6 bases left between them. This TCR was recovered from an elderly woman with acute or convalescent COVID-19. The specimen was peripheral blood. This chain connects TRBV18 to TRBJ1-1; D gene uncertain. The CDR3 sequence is CASSPWQNTEAFF. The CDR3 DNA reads TGTGCCAGCTCACCTTGGCAGAACACTGAAGCTTTCTTT. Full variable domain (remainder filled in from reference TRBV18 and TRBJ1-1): NAGVMQNPRHLVRRRGQEARLRCSPMKGHSHVYWYRQLPEEGLKFMVYLQKENIIDESGMPKERFSAEFPKEGPSILRIQQVVRGDSAAYFCASSPWQNTEAFFGQGTRLTVV.